The rows below give T cell receptor beta chains drawn from one sample of a study of early T cells in non-severe SARS-CoV-2 infection. One entry per CDR3 protein results from TCRdb running MiXCR on the 5' RACE reads. The sample consists of about 31,000 distinct CDR3 sequences, roughly 5.7% of them appearing once. Sequencing input: whole blood. These receptors originate from an adult who was a healthcare worker with PCR-confirmed SARS-CoV-2 infection or an uninfected control (not recorded which). Each CDR3 is given with its conserved first and last residue. The D gene is left open where the match is weak.

>TRBJ2-3|NA|TRBV20-1
CSARDGDTQYF
>TRBJ2-1|TRBD2|TRBV20-1
CSAPVGTTNEQFF
>TRBJ2-6|NA|TRBV7-8
CASSFLGANVLTF
>TRBJ2-7|TRBD2|TRBV11-2
CASSLGSSGLGEQYF
>TRBJ2-4|NA|TRBV11-2
CASSLRQQNIQYF
>TRBJ2-7|TRBD1|TRBV12-3/TRBV12-4
CASSLTGGSYEQYF
>TRBJ2-1|NA|TRBV7-3
CASSLGSGVWDEQFF
>TRBJ2-3|TRBD2|TRBV7-4
CASSGSGGVTDTQYF
>TRBJ2-7|TRBD2|TRBV5-1
CASSSGGLNEQYF
>TRBJ2-5|NA|TRBV7-8
CASSLAVPRKTQYF
>TRBJ1-1|NA|TRBV5-1
CASSFDSTTEAFF
>TRBJ2-5|NA|TRBV7-3
CASSLLGQETQYF
>TRBJ2-1|NA|TRBV28
CATAGFSYNEQFF
>TRBJ1-1|NA|TRBV5-6
CASSLTGWAMNTEAFF
>TRBJ1-2|NA|TRBV14
CASSQAGYGGYTF
>TRBJ2-7|TRBD2|TRBV5-4
CASSIGLAGAKAEQYF
>TRBJ2-2|NA|TRBV19
CASSIYTGELFF
>TRBJ2-7|NA|TRBV5-5
CASSLWEDSYEQYF
>TRBJ2-7|TRBD2|TRBV7-9
CASSATSGSDHEQYF
>TRBJ2-5|TRBD1|TRBV6-2/TRBV6-3
CASSKGQGGGKKTQYF
>TRBJ1-5|NA|TRBV28
CASSTPDRAYQPQHF
>TRBJ1-2|NA|TRBV10-3
CAIRNLGDYGYTF
>TRBJ2-1|NA|TRBV7-9
CASSLGLAETYNEQFF
>TRBJ1-1|NA|TRBV12-3/TRBV12-4
CASSYREGTEAFF
>TRBJ2-1|NA|TRBV20-1
CSVLPSSYNEQFF
>TRBJ2-2|NA|TRBV11-2
CASSLIRYTGELFF
>TRBJ1-6|NA|TRBV6-2/TRBV6-3
CASSSGSRYNSPLHF